The 32 T cell receptor beta chains listed next were all sequenced from one sample in a study of CD8+CD57+ T cells in acquired aplastic anemia. It was patients with CD8+CD57+ cell expansion by flow cytometry who were chosen for sequencing. Genomic DNA, the template, was used for profiling of the TCR beta VDJ and CDR3. A single record per CDR3 protein comes from TCRdb applying MiXCR to the reads. In the table there are under 500,000 distinct CDR3 sequences, more than 25% of which are singletons. Input material: sorted CD4+, CD8+, or CD8+CD57+ T cells (not recorded which) from PBMCs. The source is a human donor with aplastic anemia.

Many counts were recorded for this clonotype. The genes are TRBV29-1 and TRBJ2-5; 15 positions agree with TRBD2. Germline assignment: CDR1 SQVTM and CDR2 ANQGSEA. The CDR3 consists of 13 residues. Trimming removed 7 bases from V and 5 bases from J; junction bases left unmatched: 2. The CDR3 nucleotides are TGCAGCGCAGGACTAGCGGGAGGGGAGACCCAGTACTTC. Residues: CSAGLAGGETQYF.

This clonotype was seen only once. The CDR3 DNA reads TGTGCCACCAGTGATCGGGGCTACAATCAGCCCCAGCATTTT. It yields the protein CATSDRGYNQPQHF. The chain is built from TRBV24-1 and TRBJ1-5, with TRBD1 as a possible D gene (5 bases). The CDR3 covers 14 residues. From germline, CDR1 is KGHDR and CDR2 SFDVKD. Trimming left V 3 bases short and J 3 bases short, with 8 bases between.

This clonotype was found many times. The chain uses TRBV10-3 and TRBJ2-7; TRBD1 agrees at 10 bases. V trimming: 6 bases; J trimming: 6 bases; junction bases outside the gene matches: 11. This CDR3 region has 15 residues. The germline CDR1 and CDR2 sequences are ENHRY and SYGVKD. This CDR3 is CAIRPGQGPLGEQYF. CDR3 bases: TGTGCCATCAGGCCGGGACAGGGGCCTCTAGGCGAGCAGTACTTC.

The gene calls are TRBV19 and TRBJ1-2; no reliable D call. The ends were cut back, 6 bases at V and 3 bases at J, with 14 bases in the middle. Germline V lookup: CDR1 LNHDA, CDR2 SQIVND (reference sequence). CDR3 size: 14 residues. CDR3 residues: CASSTTVIDYGYTF. The CDR3 nucleotides read TGTGCCAGTAGCACAACGGTGATAGACTATGGCTACACCTTC. Based on the CDR3 plus reference TRBV19 and TRBJ1-2, the full variable domain is DGGITQSPKYLFRKEGQNVTLSCEQNLNHDAMYWYRQDPGQGLRLIYYSQIVNDFQKGDIAEGYSVSREKKESFPLTVTSAQKNPTAFYLCASSTTVIDYGYTFGSGTRLTVV.

This clonotype was found many times. The V and J genes are TRBV20-1 and TRBJ1-2; D is perhaps TRBD1 (6 bases). The V gene's germline CDR1 is DFQATT and CDR2 SNEGSKA (reference sequence). This CDR3 is 14 amino acids long. With 3 bases removed from V and 4 bases from J, the gap between germline ends came to 15 bases. The CDR3 spells CSASHSTGSYGYTF. In DNA, the CDR3 is TGCAGTGCTAGTCATTCCACAGGGTCCTATGGCTACACCTTC.

This clonotype turned up a few times. The chain couples TRBV5-6 to TRBJ2-7; TRBD2 matches at 10 bases. Germline trimming cut 6 bases from V and 7 bases from J; bases unmatched to any gene: 4. Germline CDR1 and CDR2: SGHDT and YYEEEE. The length of the CDR3 is 12 residues. The CDR3 nucleotides are TGTGCCAGCACTAGCGGGAGTAGGGAGCAGTACTTC. Amino acids: CASTSGSREQYF.

This chain uses TRBV29-1 with TRBJ1-2, with D possibly matching TRBD1 (5 bases). V gave up 5 bases and J gave up 8 bases, with 15 bases separating them. CDR1 SQVTM and CDR2 ANQGSEA come from the germline V gene. This CDR3 is built from 12 residues. The CDR3 nucleotides are TGCAGCGTTTTTCTCTCAGGGACCGGCTACACCTTC. Translation: CSVFLSGTGYTF.

There are a few counts of this clonotype. This chain links TRBV29-1 with TRBJ1-1, with 7 bases lining up with TRBD1. The CDR3 is made up of 14 amino acids. V lost 7 bases and J lost 6; bases outside the gene matches: 14. In germline, CDR1 is SQVTM, CDR2 ANQGSEA. This CDR3 reads CSGNRGSSFAEAFF. The CDR3, as DNA: TGCAGCGGAAACAGGGGAAGTTCATTTGCTGAAGCTTTCTTT.

This clonotype was seen only a few times. The chain employs TRBV2 and TRBJ1-5, with a tentative D call TRBD1 (5 bases). The CDR3 covers 15 residues. CDR1 and CDR2 from the germline V gene are SNHLY and FYNNEI. Trimming removed 5 bases at V and 1 base at J, with 12 bases between. The CDR3, as DNA: TGTGCCAGCAGTAACCAGGGCGTCAGCAATCAGCCCCAGCATTTT. It translates to CASSNQGVSNQPQHF.

Many counts were recorded for this clonotype. CDR3 loop: CASSPAEGTYEQYF. CDR3 DNA sequence: TGTGCCAGCAGCCCGGCAGAGGGGACCTACGAGCAGTACTTC. The gene calls are TRBV11-2 and TRBJ2-7; the D gene could be TRBD1 or TRBD2 (5 bases each). The germline V and J ends were trimmed by 5 bases and 2 bases, with 13 bases remaining between them. Looked up from germline, CDR1 is SGHAT and CDR2 is FQNNGV. This CDR3 has 14 residues. Combining the CDR3 with reference TRBV11-2 and TRBJ2-7 gives the whole variable domain EAGVAQSPRYKIIEKRQSVAFWCNPISGHATLYWYQQILGQGPKLLIQFQNNGVVDDSQLPKDRFSAERLKGVDSTLKIQPAKLEDSAVYLCASSPAEGTYEQYFGPGTRLTVT.

This clonotype appeared once. The chain joins TRBV6-1 to TRBJ2-1, with 8 positions matching TRBD1. This CDR3 region has 16 residues. Looked up from germline, CDR1 is MNHNS and CDR2 is SASEGT. V gave up 8 bases and J gave up 7 bases; unmatched junction bases: 16. The CDR3 sequence is CASGYLTGDNPNEQFF. The DNA of the CDR3 is TGTGCCAGCGGATATCTGACAGGGGACAACCCAAATGAGCAGTTCTTC.

The chain links TRBV11-1 to TRBJ1-6; a weak D match, TRBD1 (6 bases). The V gene's germline CDR1 is SGHAT and CDR2 FQDESV (reference sequence). The CDR3 contains 16 residues. The V end was cut by 2 bases, the J end by 8 bases, with 16 bases between. The CDR3 region has the DNA TGTGCCAGCAGCTTACTTGGGGGGGCGGATGATTCACCCCTCCACTTT. It encodes CASSLLGGADDSPLHF.

This clonotype has only one observation. Given a much more abundant clone one base away, this may be a read error. The chain carries TRBV20-1 and TRBJ2-7; D possibly corresponds to TRBD1 (7 bases). Germline assignment: CDR1 DFQATT and CDR2 SNEGSKA (reference sequence). Trimming took 6 bases from V and 9 from J, leaving 24 bases between them. There are 14 residues in the CDR3. CDR3: CSAISGGGRSGQYF. The CDR3 DNA sequence: TGCAGTGCAATTAGCGGAGGGGGCAGGAGCGGGCAGTACTTC.

The sample holds many counts of this clonotype. V is TRBV19 and J is TRBJ1-5, with 7 bases fitting TRBD1. V shed 3 bases, J shed 4 bases, and the junction held 3 bases outside the gene matches. Germline-derived CDR1 and CDR2 are LNHDA and SQIVND (reference sequence). CDR3 size: 14 residues. CDR3: CASSMQQGNQPQHF. In DNA, the CDR3 is TGTGCCAGTAGTATGCAACAGGGGAATCAGCCCCAGCATTTT.

This clonotype was seen more than once but under ten times. J is TRBJ2-7 and V is TRBV20-1; the match to TRBD1 covers 9 bases. Per germline, CDR1 DFQATT and CDR2 SNEGSKA (reference sequence). The CDR3 spans 15 residues. Trimming took 2 bases from V and 2 from J; bases not matched to a gene: 7. The CDR3 DNA reads TGCAGTGCTAGATTCTGGGACAGGGTCACCTACGAGCAGTACTTC. Translated, it gives CSARFWDRVTYEQYF.

This clonotype was seen many times. The chain couples TRBV10-3 to TRBJ2-7, with D possibly matching TRBD2 (6 bases). Germline-derived CDR1 and CDR2 are ENHRY and SYGVKD. The CDR3 runs 15 residues. The V gene lost 5 bases and the J gene lost 7 bases, with 21 bases spanning the gap. This CDR3 reads CAISSLGGKSEEQYF. CDR3 nucleotide sequence: TGTGCCATCAGTAGTCTCGGGGGTAAAAGCGAGGAGCAGTACTTC.

The J gene is TRBJ2-2, the V gene TRBV20-1; TRBD1 matches 7 bases. CDR1 is DFQATT, CDR2 SNEGSKA, per germline (reference sequence). V gave up 5 bases and J gave up 0 bases; unmatched junction bases: 3. The CDR3 is made up of 14 amino acids. The CDR3 spells CSAWDSANTGELFF. The CDR3 DNA follows: TGCAGTGCTTGGGACAGTGCGAACACCGGGGAGCTGTTTTTT.

This clonotype showed up many times. This sequence joins TRBV2 and TRBJ2-7; TRBD2 aligns across 13 bases. The CDR3 spans 15 residues. Germline V gene data show CDR1 as SNHLY and CDR2 as FYNNEI. V shed 7 bases, J shed 6 bases, and the junction held 9 bases outside the gene matches. The DNA of the CDR3 is TGTGCCAGCACCCGACTAGCGGGAGGTCCTCTCGAGCAGTACTTC. Amino acids: CASTRLAGGPLEQYF.

Worth noting for this clonotype: This could be a read error, since a much larger clone is one nucleotide away. The chain joins TRBV5-1 to TRBJ2-7; TRBD2 aligns across 9 bases. The CDR3 is 16 residues long. The germline gives CDR1 SGHRS, CDR2 YFSETQ. The DNA for the CDR3 is TGCGCCAACAGCTCTGGACTAGCGCCGAACTCCTACGAGCAGTACTTC. Protein product: CANSSGLAPNSYEQYF.

In this sample, this clonotype turned up many times. V usage is TRBV29-1 and J usage is TRBJ2-5; D perhaps matches TRBD2 (5 bases). This CDR3 comprises 11 residues. CDR1 and CDR2 from the germline V gene are SQVTM and ANQGSEA. Between the trimmed V and J ends, which lost 2 bases and 5 bases, there was a span of 6 bases. CDR3 residues: CSVESGETQYF. CDR3 coding DNA: TGCAGCGTTGAATCGGGGGAGACCCAGTACTTC.

There are many counts of this clonotype. The genes are TRBV19 and TRBJ2-3; 7 nucleotides match TRBD1. The CDR3 is 15 amino acids. Germline CDR1 LNHDA, CDR2 SQIVND (reference sequence). V lost 5 bases to trimming and J lost 2 bases; unmatched junction nucleotides: 7. The CDR3 nucleotides are TGTGCCAGTAGTTTGGGACAGCAATCCACAGATACGCAGTATTTT. This encodes CASSLGQQSTDTQYF.

This clonotype was picked up a small number of times. This chain joins TRBV20-1 and TRBJ2-2, with TRBD1 as a possible D gene (7 bases). The CDR3 loop spans 15 amino acids. V shed 7 bases and J shed 3 bases, with 18 bases lying between them. Germline values: CDR1 DFQATT, CDR2 SNEGSKA (reference sequence). The CDR3 region is CSVQSQGDYTGELFF. The CDR3 coding sequence is TGCAGTGTCCAGTCTCAGGGGGACTACACCGGGGAGCTGTTTTTT.

The table lists this clonotype with many counts. The V gene is TRBV24-1, the J gene TRBJ2-3; 7 nucleotides line up with TRBD1. After removal of 3 bases from V and 5 bases from J, the junction contained 7 bases not matched to a gene. This CDR3 is built from 15 residues. CDR1 and CDR2 from the germline V gene are KGHDR and SFDVKD. The CDR3 nucleotides read TGTGCCACCAGTGATCCTACAGGGGCTGGAGATACGCAGTATTTT. Its protein is CATSDPTGAGDTQYF.

This clonotype was found once. This chain uses TRBV19 with TRBJ2-7; D assignment may be TRBD1 or TRBD2 (5 bases each). The germline V gene has CDR1 LNHDA and CDR2 SQIVND (reference sequence). V gave up 3 bases and J gave up 5 bases, with 11 bases separating them. The CDR3 totals 13 residues. As DNA, the CDR3 is TGTGCCAGTAGTATGGGACCGTCCCACGAGCAGTACTTC. Residues: CASSMGPSHEQYF.

In this sample, this clonotype turned up many times. The J gene is TRBJ2-3, the V gene TRBV20-1; D unresolved. V gave up 5 bases and J gave up 5 bases, with 11 bases separating them. The CDR3 runs to 12 residues. The germline CDR1 and CDR2 sequences are DFQATT and SNEGSKA (reference sequence). CDR3 residues: CSAPGNGDTQYF. In DNA, the CDR3 is TGCAGTGCTCCCGGAAATGGAGATACGCAGTATTTT.

At least ten counts were recorded for this clonotype. The chain recombines TRBV7-6 with TRBJ2-7, with a tentative D call TRBD2 (8 bases). CDR3 length equals 14 residues. Looked up from germline, CDR1 is SGHVS and CDR2 is FNYEAQ. Between the trimmed V and J ends, which lost 5 bases and 3 bases, there was a span of 14 bases. CDR3 residues: CASSPGGTDYEQYF. The CDR3 DNA reads as TGTGCCAGCAGCCCGGGAGGGACAGACTACGAGCAGTACTTC.

In its sample, this clonotype was seen many times. The gene calls are TRBV24-1 and TRBJ2-1; D not resolved. Germline V gene data show CDR1 as KGHDR and CDR2 as SFDVKD. The ends were cut back, 3 bases at V and 4 bases at J, with 3 bases in the middle. This CDR3 has 12 amino acids. CDR3 coding DNA: TGTGCCACCAGTGATAGTTACAATGAGCAGTTCTTC. Protein: CATSDSYNEQFF.

This clonotype occurred a few times. The V gene is TRBV18, the J gene TRBJ1-5; 9 positions agree with TRBD1. This CDR3 has 15 residues. V trimming: 4 bases; J trimming: 7 bases; junction bases outside the gene matches: 8. CDR1 is KGHSH, CDR2 LQKENI, per germline. The CDR3 nucleotides are TGTGCCAGCTCACTACAACAGGGGGCGGACCAGCCCCAGCATTTT. This sequence encodes CASSLQQGADQPQHF.

Many counts were recorded for this clonotype. This chain's CDR3 is CASSVGGKSLHF. The DNA of the CDR3 is TGTGCCAGCAGCGTCGGGGGGAAGTCCCTCCACTTT. This rearrangement joins TRBV5-4 to TRBJ1-6, with D possibly TRBD1 on 5 matching bases. From germline, CDR1 is SGHNT and CDR2 YYREEE (reference sequence). Deletions cut 4 bases from V and 14 bases from J, with 13 bases between. The CDR3 has 12 amino acids.

This clonotype was seen more than once but under ten times. The chain uses TRBV6-5 and TRBJ1-1; 8 bases line up with TRBD1. With V trimmed by 5 bases and J by 4 bases, 3 bases remained unmatched. Germline-derived CDR1 and CDR2 are MNHEY and SVGAGI. The CDR3 covers 13 residues. CDR3 residues: CASSHTGGTEAFF. DNA for the CDR3: TGTGCCAGCAGTCATACAGGGGGCACTGAAGCTTTCTTT.

This clonotype was seen a handful of times. A junction end diverges from the germline sequence, so it may reflect a read error. J is TRBJ1-2 and V is TRBV5-5; D gene uncertain. CDR1 and CDR2 from the germline V gene are SGHKS and YYEKEE (reference sequence). The CDR3 contains 12 residues. In DNA, the CDR3 is TGTGCCAGCGGCTTGGAGACTGGTGGCTACACCTTC. Amino acids: CASGLETGGYTF.

The rearrangement links TRBV5-5 to TRBJ2-5; D tentatively reads TRBD1 or TRBD2 (5 bases each). V lost 0 bases and J lost 5, with 20 bases in between. Germline V gene lookup returns CDR1 SGHKS and CDR2 YYEKEE (reference sequence). The length of the CDR3 is 17 residues. The DNA of the CDR3 is TGTGCCAGCAGCTTGGATTCGGGAAGGGACGGTAGGGAGACCCAGTACTTC. This sequence encodes CASSLDSGRDGRETQYF.